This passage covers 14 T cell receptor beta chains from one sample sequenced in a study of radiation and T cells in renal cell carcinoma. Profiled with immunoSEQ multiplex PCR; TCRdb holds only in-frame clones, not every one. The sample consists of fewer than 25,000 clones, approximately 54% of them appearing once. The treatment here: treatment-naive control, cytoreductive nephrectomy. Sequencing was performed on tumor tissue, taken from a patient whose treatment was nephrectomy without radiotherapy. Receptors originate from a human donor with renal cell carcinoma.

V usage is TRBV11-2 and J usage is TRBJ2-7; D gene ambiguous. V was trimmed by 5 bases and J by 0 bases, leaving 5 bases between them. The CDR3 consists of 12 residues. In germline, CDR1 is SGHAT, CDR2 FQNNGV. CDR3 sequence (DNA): TGTGCCAGCAGCCTGCCCTCCTACGAGCAGTACTTC. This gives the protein CASSLPSYEQYF.

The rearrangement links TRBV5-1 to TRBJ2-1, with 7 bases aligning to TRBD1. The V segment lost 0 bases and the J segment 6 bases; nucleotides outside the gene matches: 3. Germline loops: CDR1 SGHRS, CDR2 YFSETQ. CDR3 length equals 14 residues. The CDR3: CASSLVTGSNEQFF. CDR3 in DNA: TGCGCCAGCAGCTTGGTGACAGGGTCCAATGAGCAGTTCTTC.

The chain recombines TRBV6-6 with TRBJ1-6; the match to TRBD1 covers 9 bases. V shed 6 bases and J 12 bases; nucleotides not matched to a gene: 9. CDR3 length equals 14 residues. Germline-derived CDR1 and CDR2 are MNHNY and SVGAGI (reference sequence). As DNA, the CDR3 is TGTGCCAGCAGCACCGGGACAGGGTATGGACCCCTCCACTTT. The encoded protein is CASSTGTGYGPLHF.

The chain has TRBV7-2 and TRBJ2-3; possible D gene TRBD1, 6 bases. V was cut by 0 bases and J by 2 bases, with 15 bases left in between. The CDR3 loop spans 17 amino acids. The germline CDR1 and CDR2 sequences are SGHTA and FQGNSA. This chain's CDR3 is CASSLAQGYPFTDTQYF. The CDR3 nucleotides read TGTGCCAGCAGCTTAGCCCAGGGGTATCCTTTCACAGATACGCAGTATTTT.

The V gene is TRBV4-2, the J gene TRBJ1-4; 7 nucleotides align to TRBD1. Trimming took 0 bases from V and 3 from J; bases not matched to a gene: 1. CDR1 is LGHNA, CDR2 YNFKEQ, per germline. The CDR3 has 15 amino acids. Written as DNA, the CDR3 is TGTGCCAGCAGCCAAGACGGACAGGCTAATGAAAAACTGTTTTTT. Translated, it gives CASSQDGQANEKLFF.

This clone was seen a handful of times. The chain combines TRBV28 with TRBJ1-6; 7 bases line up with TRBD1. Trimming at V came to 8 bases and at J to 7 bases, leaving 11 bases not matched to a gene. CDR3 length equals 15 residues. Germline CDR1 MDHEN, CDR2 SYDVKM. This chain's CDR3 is CASEGRGLRNSPLHF. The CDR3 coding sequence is TGTGCCAGCGAGGGAAGGGGGCTAAGGAATTCACCCCTCCACTTT.

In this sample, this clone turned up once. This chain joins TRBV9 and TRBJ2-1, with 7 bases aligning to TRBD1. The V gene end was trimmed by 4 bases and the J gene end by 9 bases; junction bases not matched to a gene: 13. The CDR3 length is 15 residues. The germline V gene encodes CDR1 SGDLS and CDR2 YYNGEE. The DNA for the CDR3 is TGTGCCAGCAGCCCACAGGGACAGACAAACCCTGAGCAGTTCTTC. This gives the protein CASSPQGQTNPEQFF.

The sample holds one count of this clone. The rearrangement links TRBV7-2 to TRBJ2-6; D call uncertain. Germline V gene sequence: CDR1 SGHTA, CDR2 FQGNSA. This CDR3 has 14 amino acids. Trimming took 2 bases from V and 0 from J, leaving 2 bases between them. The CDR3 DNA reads TGTGCCAGCAGCTTAAACTCTGGGGCCAACGTCCTGACTTTC. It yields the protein CASSLNSGANVLTF.

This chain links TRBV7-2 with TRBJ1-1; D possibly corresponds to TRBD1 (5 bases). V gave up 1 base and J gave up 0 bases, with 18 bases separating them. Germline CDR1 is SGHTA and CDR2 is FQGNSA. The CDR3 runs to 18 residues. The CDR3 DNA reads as TGTGCCAGCAGCTTAGGGGGTTGGGCAGGGTCCATGAACACTGAAGCTTTCTTT. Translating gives CASSLGGWAGSMNTEAFF.

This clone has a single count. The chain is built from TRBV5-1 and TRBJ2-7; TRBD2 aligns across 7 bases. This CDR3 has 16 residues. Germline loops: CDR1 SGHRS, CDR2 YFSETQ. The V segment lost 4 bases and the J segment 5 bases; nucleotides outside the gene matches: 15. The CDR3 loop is CASSRPGLLASHEQYF. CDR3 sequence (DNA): TGCGCCAGCAGCCGTCCTGGTCTACTAGCGAGCCACGAGCAGTACTTC.

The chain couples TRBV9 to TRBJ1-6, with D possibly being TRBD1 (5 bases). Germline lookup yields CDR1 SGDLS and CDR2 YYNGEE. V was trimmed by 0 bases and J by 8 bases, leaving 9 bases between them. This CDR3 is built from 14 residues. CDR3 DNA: TGTGCCAGCAGCGTAGTAGGGGTAGATTCACCCCTCCACTTT. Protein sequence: CASSVVGVDSPLHF.

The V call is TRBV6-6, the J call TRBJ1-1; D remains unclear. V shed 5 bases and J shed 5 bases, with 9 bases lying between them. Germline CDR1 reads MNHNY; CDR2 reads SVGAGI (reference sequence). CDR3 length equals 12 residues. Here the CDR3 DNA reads TGTGCCAGCAGTCCACGGGAAACTGAAGCTTTCTTT. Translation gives CASSPRETEAFF.

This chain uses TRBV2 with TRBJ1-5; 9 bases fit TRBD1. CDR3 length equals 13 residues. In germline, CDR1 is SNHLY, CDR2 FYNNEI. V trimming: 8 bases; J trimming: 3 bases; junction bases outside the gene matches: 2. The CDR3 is CASRDRDNQPQHF. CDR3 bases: TGTGCCAGCCGGGACAGGGACAATCAGCCCCAGCATTTT.

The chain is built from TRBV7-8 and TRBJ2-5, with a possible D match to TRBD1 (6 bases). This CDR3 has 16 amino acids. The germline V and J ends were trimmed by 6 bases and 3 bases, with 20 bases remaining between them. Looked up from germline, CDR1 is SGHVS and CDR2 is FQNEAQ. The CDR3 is CASSQGWSFREETQYF. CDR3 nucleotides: TGTGCCAGCAGTCAGGGGTGGTCGTTCAGGGAAGAGACCCAGTACTTC. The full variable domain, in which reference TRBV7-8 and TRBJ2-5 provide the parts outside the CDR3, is GAGVSQSPRYKVAKRGQDVALRCDPISGHVSLFWYQQALGQGPEFLTYFQNEAQLDKSGLPSDRFFAERPEGSVSTLKIQRTQQEDSAVYLCASSQGWSFREETQYFGPGTRLLVL.